This passage covers 6 T cell receptor beta chains from one sample sequenced in a study of T cells after posttransplantation cyclophosphamide. Assay: immunoSEQ multiplex PCR; the TCRdb copy retains only in-frame clones and omits some. The sample includes 20,000 to 30,000 clones, none of them occurring once. What was sequenced was PBMCs. These TCRs come from a woman aged 45-65 years in good health, CMV-negative, and a related stem cell transplant donor.

This clone was seen many times. This chain links TRBV28 with TRBJ2-3; TRBD2 is a possible D gene (5 bases). The CDR3 covers 16 residues. The V gene lost 5 bases and the J gene lost 4 bases, with 19 bases spanning the gap. From germline, CDR1 is MDHEN and CDR2 SYDVKM. CDR3 DNA: TGTGCCAGCAGTCCCGGCCGGGGAAGAGTGGCAGATACGCAGTATTTT. Its translation: CASSPGRGRVADTQYF.

This clone has ten or more counts. The gene calls are TRBV5-4 and TRBJ2-2; D possibly corresponds to TRBD1 (5 bases). The germline gives CDR1 SGHNT, CDR2 YYREEE (reference sequence). The V end was cut by 4 bases, the J end by 0 bases, with 10 bases between. The CDR3 is made up of 15 amino acids. This CDR3 reads CASSHQGANTGELFF. CDR3 sequence (DNA): TGTGCCAGCAGCCACCAGGGCGCGAACACCGGGGAGCTGTTTTTT. The variable domain in full, with the rest retrieved from reference TRBV5-4 and TRBJ2-2, is ETGVTQSPTHLIKTRGQQVTLRCSSQSGHNTVSWYQQALGQGPQFIFQYYREEENGRGNFPPRFSGLQFPNYSSELNVNALELDDSALYLCASSHQGANTGELFFGEGSRLTVL.

This clone was recorded many times. The V gene is TRBV18, the J gene TRBJ2-3; 7 nucleotides agree with TRBD1. The germline gives CDR1 KGHSH, CDR2 LQKENI. The CDR3 runs to 16 residues. Unmatched junction bases numbered 5, after V lost 2 bases and J lost 0 bases. This CDR3 is CASSPTGQSSTDTQYF. Here the CDR3 DNA reads TGTGCCAGCTCACCAACGGGACAGTCTAGCACAGATACGCAGTATTTT.

Ten or more counts support this clone. The genes are TRBV7-9 and TRBJ2-5; D might be TRBD1 (5 bases). The CDR3 covers 14 residues. Trimming removed 1 base at V and 7 bases at J, with 13 bases between. Looked up from germline, CDR1 is SEHNR and CDR2 is FQNEAQ (reference sequence). As DNA, the CDR3 is TGTGCCAGCAGCTTAGAGACAGATTATGGGACCCAGTACTTC. As protein: CASSLETDYGTQYF.

In this sample, this clone turned up many times. This rearrangement joins TRBV18 to TRBJ1-1; D may be TRBD1 (5 bases). Germline assignment: CDR1 KGHSH and CDR2 LQKENI. Trimming removed 6 bases at V and 0 bases at J, with 17 bases between. The CDR3 runs to 16 residues. In DNA form, the CDR3 reads TGTGCCAGCTCCGTAAACCTCGGGGGTTTGAACACTGAAGCTTTCTTT. Protein product: CASSVNLGGLNTEAFF.

The sample holds many counts of this clone. The rearrangement links TRBV5-1 to TRBJ2-3; TRBD2 matches at 8 bases. Per the germline V gene, CDR1 is SGHRS and CDR2 is YFSETQ. Unmatched junction bases numbered 3, after V lost 4 bases and J lost 5 bases. The CDR3 consists of 13 residues. This CDR3 is CASSGLAEDTQYF. In DNA form, the CDR3 reads TGCGCCAGCAGCGGACTAGCAGAAGATACGCAGTATTTT.